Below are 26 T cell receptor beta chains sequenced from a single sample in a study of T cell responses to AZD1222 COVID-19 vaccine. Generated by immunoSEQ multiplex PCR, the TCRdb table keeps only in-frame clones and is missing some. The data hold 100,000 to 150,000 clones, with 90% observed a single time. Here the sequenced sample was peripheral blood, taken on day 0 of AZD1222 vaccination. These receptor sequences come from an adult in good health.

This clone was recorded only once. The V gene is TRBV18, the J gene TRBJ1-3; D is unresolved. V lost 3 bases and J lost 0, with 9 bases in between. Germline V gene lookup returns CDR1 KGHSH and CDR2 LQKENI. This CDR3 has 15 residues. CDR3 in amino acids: CASSPSTHSGNTIYF. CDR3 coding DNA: TGTGCCAGCTCACCTTCCACCCACTCTGGAAACACCATATATTTT. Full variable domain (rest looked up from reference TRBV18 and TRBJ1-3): NAGVMQNPRHLVRRRGQEARLRCSPMKGHSHVYWYRQLPEEGLKFMVYLQKENIIDESGMPKERFSAEFPKEGPSILRIQQVVRGDSAAYFCASSPSTHSGNTIYFGEGSWLTVV.

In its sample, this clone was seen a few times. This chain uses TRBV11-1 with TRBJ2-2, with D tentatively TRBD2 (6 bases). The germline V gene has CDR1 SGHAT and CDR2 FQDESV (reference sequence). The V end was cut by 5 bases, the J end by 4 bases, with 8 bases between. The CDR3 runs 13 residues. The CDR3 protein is CASSHGGTGELFF. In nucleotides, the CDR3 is TGTGCCAGCAGCCACGGGGGCACCGGGGAGCTGTTTTTT.

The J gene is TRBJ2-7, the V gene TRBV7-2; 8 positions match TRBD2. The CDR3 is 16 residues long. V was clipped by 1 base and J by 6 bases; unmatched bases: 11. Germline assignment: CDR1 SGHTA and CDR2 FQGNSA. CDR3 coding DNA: TGTGCCAGCAGCTTAGAACTAGCGGTCGCCACAAGCGAGCAGTACTTC. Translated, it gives CASSLELAVATSEQYF.

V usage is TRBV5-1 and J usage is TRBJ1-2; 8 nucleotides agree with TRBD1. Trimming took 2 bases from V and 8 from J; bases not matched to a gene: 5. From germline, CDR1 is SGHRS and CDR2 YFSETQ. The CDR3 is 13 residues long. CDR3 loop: CASSFGQGGGYTF. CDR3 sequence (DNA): TGCGCCAGCAGCTTCGGACAGGGAGGAGGCTACACCTTC. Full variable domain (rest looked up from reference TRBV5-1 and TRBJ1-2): KAGVTQTPRYLIKTRGQQVTLSCSPISGHRSVSWYQQTPGQGLQFLFEYFSETQRNKGNFPGRFSGRQFSNSRSEMNVSTLELGDSALYLCASSFGQGGGYTFGSGTRLTVV.

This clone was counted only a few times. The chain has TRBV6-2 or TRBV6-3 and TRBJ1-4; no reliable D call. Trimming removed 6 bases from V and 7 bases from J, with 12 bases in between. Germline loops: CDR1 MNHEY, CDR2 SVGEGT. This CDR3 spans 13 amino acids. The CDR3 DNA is TGTGCCAGCAGCCGCCGGGAAAGTGAAAAACTGTTTTTT. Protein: CASSRRESEKLFF.

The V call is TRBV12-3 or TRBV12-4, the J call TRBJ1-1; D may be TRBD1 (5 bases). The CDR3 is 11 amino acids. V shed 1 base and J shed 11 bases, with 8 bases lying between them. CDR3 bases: TGTGCCAGCAGTTTAGGGTGGGGGGCTTTCTTT. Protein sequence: CASSLGWGAFF.

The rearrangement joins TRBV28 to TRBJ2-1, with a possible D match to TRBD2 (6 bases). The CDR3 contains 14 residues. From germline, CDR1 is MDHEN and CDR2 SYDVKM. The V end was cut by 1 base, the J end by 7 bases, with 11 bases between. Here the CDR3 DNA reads TGTGCCAGCAGTTTATCGGGAGTGGGAAATGAGCAGTTCTTC. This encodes CASSLSGVGNEQFF.

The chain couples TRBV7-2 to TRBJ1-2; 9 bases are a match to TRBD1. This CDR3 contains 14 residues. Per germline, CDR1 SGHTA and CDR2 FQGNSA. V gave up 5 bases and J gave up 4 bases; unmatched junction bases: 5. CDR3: CASSGTGNAYGYTF. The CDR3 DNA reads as TGTGCCAGCAGCGGGACAGGGAACGCCTATGGCTACACCTTC.

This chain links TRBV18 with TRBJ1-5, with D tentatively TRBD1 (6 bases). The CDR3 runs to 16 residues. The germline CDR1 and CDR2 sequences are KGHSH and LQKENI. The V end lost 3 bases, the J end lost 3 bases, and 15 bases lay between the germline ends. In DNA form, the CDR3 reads TGTGCCAGCTCACCCGCTACAGGGACAAACAATCAGCCCCAGCATTTT. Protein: CASSPATGTNNQPQHF. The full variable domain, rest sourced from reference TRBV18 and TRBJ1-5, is NAGVMQNPRHLVRRRGQEARLRCSPMKGHSHVYWYRQLPEEGLKFMVYLQKENIIDESGMPKERFSAEFPKEGPSILRIQQVVRGDSAAYFCASSPATGTNNQPQHFGDGTRLSIL.

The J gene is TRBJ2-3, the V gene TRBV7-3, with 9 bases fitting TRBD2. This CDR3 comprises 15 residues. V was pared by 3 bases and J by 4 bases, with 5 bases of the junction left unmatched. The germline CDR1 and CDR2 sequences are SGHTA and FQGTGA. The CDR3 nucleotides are TGTGCCAGCAGCTTGGGGACTAGCCCCCCAGATACGCAGTATTTT. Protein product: CASSLGTSPPDTQYF.

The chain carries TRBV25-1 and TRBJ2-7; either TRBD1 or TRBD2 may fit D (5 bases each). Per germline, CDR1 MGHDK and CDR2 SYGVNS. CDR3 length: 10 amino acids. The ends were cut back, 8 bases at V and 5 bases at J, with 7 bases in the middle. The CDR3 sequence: CASVGDEQYF. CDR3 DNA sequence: TGTGCCAGCGTGGGGGACGAGCAGTACTTC.

CDR3 in amino acids: CASKVGGADQETQYF. The CDR3 nucleotides are TGTGCCAGCAAAGTCGGCGGGGCCGACCAAGAGACCCAGTACTTC. The chain has TRBV25-1 and TRBJ2-5, with TRBD2 as a possible D gene (6 bases). Per germline, CDR1 MGHDK and CDR2 SYGVNS. CDR3 length equals 15 residues. The V end was cut by 7 bases, the J end by 0 bases, with 15 bases between.

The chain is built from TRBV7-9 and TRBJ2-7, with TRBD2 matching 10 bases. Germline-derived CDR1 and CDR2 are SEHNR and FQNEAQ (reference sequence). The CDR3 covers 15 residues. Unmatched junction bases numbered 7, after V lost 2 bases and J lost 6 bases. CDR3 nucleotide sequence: TGTGCCAGCAGCTTAATAGCGGGAGGAATCGGCGAGCAGTACTTC. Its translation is CASSLIAGGIGEQYF.

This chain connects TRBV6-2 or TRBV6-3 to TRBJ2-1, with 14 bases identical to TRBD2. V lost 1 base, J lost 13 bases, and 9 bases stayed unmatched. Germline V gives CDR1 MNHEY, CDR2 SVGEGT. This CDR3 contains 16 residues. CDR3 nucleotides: TGTGCCAGCAGTTACTTTGGACTAGCGGGAGGATCGGGCCAGTTCTTC. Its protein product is CASSYFGLAGGSGQFF.

For the CDR3, the DNA is TGTGCCAGCAGCTTAGGTCCAGCTTCGAACACTGAAGCTTTCTTT. Translated: CASSLGPASNTEAFF. The rearrangement links TRBV7-2 to TRBJ1-1, with no clear D. V was clipped by 1 base and J by 1 base, with 10 bases between them. Germline V gene sequence: CDR1 SGHTA, CDR2 FQGNSA. This CDR3 contains 15 residues.

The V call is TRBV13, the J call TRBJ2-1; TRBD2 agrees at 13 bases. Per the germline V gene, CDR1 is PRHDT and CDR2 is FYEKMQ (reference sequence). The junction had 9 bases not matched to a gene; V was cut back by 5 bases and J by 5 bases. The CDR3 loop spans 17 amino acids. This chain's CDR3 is CASSTWTSGGSNNEQFF. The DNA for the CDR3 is TGTGCCAGCAGCACCTGGACTAGCGGGGGATCTAACAATGAGCAGTTCTTC.

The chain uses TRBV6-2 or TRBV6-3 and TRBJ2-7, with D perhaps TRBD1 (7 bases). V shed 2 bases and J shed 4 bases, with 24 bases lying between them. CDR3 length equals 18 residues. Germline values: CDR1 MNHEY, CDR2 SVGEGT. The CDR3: CASSYRGPAGTVWYEQYF. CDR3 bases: TGTGCCAGCAGTTACCGGGGGCCCGCCGGGACAGTTTGGTACGAGCAGTACTTC.

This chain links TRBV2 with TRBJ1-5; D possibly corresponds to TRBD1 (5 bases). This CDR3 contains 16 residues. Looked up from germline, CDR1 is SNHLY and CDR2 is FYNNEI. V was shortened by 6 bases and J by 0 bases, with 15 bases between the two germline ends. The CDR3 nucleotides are TGTGCCAGCAGACGGGGGGGGTGGAATAGCAATCAGCCCCAGCATTTT. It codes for CASRRGGWNSNQPQHF.

Written as DNA, the CDR3 is TGTGCCAGCATGGACACCGGGGAGCTGTTTTTT. Translated: CASMDTGELFF. The chain is built from TRBV6-5 and TRBJ2-2; D is unclear. The CDR3 sequence is 11 residues long. Trimming took off 7 bases at V and 3 bases at J, with 3 bases between the two ends. Germline V gives CDR1 MNHEY, CDR2 SVGAGI.

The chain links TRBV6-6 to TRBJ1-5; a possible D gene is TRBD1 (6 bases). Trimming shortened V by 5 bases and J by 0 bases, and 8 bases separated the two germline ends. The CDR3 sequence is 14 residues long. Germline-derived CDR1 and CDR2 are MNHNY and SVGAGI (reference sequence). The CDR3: CASSRQDSNQPQHF. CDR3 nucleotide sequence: TGTGCCAGCAGTCGACAGGATAGCAATCAGCCCCAGCATTTT.

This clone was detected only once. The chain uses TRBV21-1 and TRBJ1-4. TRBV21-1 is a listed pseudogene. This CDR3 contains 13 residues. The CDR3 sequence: CASSKGKGPGSFF. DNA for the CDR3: TGTGCCAGCAGCAAAGGGAAGGGACCGGGGAGCTTTTTT.

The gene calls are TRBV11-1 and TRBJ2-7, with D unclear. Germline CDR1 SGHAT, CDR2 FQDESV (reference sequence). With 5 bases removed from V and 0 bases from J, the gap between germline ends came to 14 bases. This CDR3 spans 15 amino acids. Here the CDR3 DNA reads TGTGCCAGCAGCGACGTATTGGTCCGCTCCTACGAGCAGTACTTC. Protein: CASSDVLVRSYEQYF.

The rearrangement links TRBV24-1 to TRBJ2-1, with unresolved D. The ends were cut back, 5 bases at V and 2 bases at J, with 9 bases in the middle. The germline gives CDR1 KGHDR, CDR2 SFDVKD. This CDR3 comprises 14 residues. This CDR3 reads CATSGGDTYNEQFF. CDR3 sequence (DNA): TGTGCCACCAGTGGGGGTGACACCTACAATGAGCAGTTCTTC.

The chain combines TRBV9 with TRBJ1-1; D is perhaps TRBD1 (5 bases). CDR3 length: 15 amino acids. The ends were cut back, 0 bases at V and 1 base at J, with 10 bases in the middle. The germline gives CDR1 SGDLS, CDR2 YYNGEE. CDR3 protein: CASSVGGGGNTEAFF. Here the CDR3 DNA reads TGTGCCAGCAGCGTAGGCGGGGGAGGGAACACTGAAGCTTTCTTT.

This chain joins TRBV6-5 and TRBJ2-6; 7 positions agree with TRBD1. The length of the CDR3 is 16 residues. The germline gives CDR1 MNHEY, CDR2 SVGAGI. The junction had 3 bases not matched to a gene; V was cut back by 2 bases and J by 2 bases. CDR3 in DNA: TGTGCCAGCAGTTACGGAACAGGGGCTGGGGCCAACGTCCTGACTTTC. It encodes CASSYGTGAGANVLTF.

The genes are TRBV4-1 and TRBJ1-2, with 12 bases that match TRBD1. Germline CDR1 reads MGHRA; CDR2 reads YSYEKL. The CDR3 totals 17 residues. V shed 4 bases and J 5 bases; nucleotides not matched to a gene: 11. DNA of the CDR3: TGCGCCAGCAGCCTCTTCCTCGGGACAGGGGGCAGATATGGCTACACCTTC. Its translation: CASSLFLGTGGRYGYTF.